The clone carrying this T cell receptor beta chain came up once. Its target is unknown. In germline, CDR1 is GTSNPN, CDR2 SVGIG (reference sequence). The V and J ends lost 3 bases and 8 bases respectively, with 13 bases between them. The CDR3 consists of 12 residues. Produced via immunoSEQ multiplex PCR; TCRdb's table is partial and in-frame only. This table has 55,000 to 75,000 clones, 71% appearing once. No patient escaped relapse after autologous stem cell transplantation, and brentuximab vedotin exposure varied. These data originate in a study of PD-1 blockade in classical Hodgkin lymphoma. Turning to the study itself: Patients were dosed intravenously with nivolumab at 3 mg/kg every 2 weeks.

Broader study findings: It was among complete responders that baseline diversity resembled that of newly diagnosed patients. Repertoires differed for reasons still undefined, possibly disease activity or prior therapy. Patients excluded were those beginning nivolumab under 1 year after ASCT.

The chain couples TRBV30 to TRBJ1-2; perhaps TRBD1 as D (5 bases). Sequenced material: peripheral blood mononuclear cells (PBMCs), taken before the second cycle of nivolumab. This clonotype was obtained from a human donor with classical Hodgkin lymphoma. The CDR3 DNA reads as TGTGCCTGGAGCCGGGGACTGGAGGGCTACACCTTC. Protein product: CAWSRGLEGYTF.